The present T cell receptor beta chain was sequenced within a study of T-cell memory formation after mild COVID-19. TCRdb reprocessed the 5' RACE reads via MiXCR and lists one record per CDR3 protein. The profile shows hundreds of thousands of distinct CDR3 sequences, around 21% of them singletons. A remark on this clonotype: The antigen is unknown.

Findings and caveats of the study: Contracting clones from day 15 to 85 had balanced CD4/CD8; later expanders favoured CD4+. Pre-infection memory held some responding clones, suggesting pre-existing cross-reactive T cells responded. CM and EM subsets held most contracting CD4+ clones; EMRA held CD8+ ones.

Germline V gives CDR1 SGHDT, CDR2 YYEEEE. Trimming stripped 3 bases from V and 5 bases from J, with 12 bases between. The CDR3 runs to 13 residues. The sequence was collected from an adult woman who had mild COVID-19 (a few samples of this study predate the infection). Cell type and time point are not known. The V and J genes are TRBV5-6 and TRBJ2-7, with D perhaps matching TRBD1 or TRBD2 (5 bases each). The sequencing sample was made of PBMCs or a T cell subset sorted from them (not recorded which). The CDR3 protein is CASSSPGRDEQYF. Here the CDR3 DNA reads TGTGCCAGCAGCTCACCGGGACGTGACGAGCAGTACTTC.